This T cell receptor beta chain was profiled in a study of molecular identifiers for immune sequencing clone quantification (dated by TCRdb to between 2018 and 2020). Looking at the study overall: For a replicate experiment, RNA from around 20,000 or 100,000 naive CD8 T cells was divided into five aliquots, and four of the five aliquots were sequenced. CD8 T cells were used in a methods study to benchmark molecular-identifier clustering-based TCR repertoire sequencing (MIDCIRS) and TCR RNA copy counting.

Notes on this clonotype: Its antigen is not yet known. No clone much larger than this one lies a single base away; base qualities are absent.

Libraries were constructed by PCR. Sequencing took place on a NextSeq 500. Preparation of bulk TCR libraries followed a previously described approach, with the TCR primers listed in Table S5. Purification of total RNA was performed with the Qiagen AllPrep DNA/RNA kit. Before analysis, reads from multiple sequencing runs of the same library were pooled. For the original study's pipeline: Reads were retained only if an exact TCR constant sequence was present, and the retained reads were trimmed to 150 nt and grouped according to their 12-nt molecular barcodes. Within each barcode group, reads were sub-clustered at a 15% Levenshtein threshold, and quality-weighted consensus sequences were built per RNA molecule. Non-functional sequences were excluded, and lower-count sequences lying one edit away from another sequence were also excluded. Based on fitting two negative binomial distributions, any barcode sub-cluster with under 20% of the maximum read count was discarded. Starting from the raw public reads, TCRdb applied fastp trimming at Q25, assembled clones with MiXCR and retained in-frame beta chains. When rows share a CDR3 protein, they turn into one entry using the most common DNA and genes. The V and J calls were determined by TCRdb, not by the authors. Across this sample there are over 550,000 distinct CDR3 sequences, with approximately 24% seen only once. About 0.81% of the sample is in the top ten clones.

Libraries of naive CD8 T cells were generated from about 19,000 to 1,100,000 sorted cells, with 10%, 30% or 50% of the purified RNA used. Naive CD8 T cells, defined as CD8+CD4-CCR7+CD45RA+, were FACS-sorted into RLT Plus buffer on a BD FACSAria II. To test detection sensitivity, Jurkat RNA equal to ten TCR copies was added to samples of about 20,000-1,000,000 naive CD8 T cells. Enrichment of CD8 T cells was performed with RosetteSep CD8+ T Cell Enrichment Cocktail and Ficoll-Paque, after which ACK red cell lysis was carried out. General conclusions and limits of the study: When barcode sub-clustering was not used, chimeric consensus sequences inflated TCR diversity, with chimeras reaching as high as 47%. Naive libraries contained spiked-in Jurkat TCR RNA (10 copies' worth), which is not part of the donor repertoire. Highly expanded clone sizes could be underestimated if identical TCR molecules share a barcode. Modeling indicated approximately 3.2 TCR RNA copies recovered per cell, compared with approximately 10 by digital PCR, which implies a capture efficiency of about 27%. Spiked-in Jurkat TCR RNA equivalent to a single cell was reported to be detectable even among approximately 1.1 million naive CD8 T cells. In CMV-specific effector cells, clones with more than 20 RNA copies contained over 99% of molecules, whereas in naive cells such clones contained under 1% of molecules.

Sequencing was done on a sample of naive CD8+ T cells from blood, with Jurkat cell RNA spiked in. This specimen's cell subset or site label, per the study, means: FACS-sorted CD8+CD4-CCR7+CD45RA+ naive T cells. The receptor was isolated from a human donor in good health. Some libraries in this study had Jurkat cell RNA spiked in.

At the DNA level, the sequence is TGCGCCAGCAGCCAAGATGGCGTGGAGAACACTGAAGCTTTCTTT. This yields the protein CASSQDGVENTEAFF. The chain links TRBV4-3 with TRBJ1-1; the D segment cannot be called with confidence. CDR1 and CDR2 are drawn from the germline V gene: LGHNA, YSLEER. The V end loses 0 bases and the J end loses 1 base, and a stretch of 9 bases separates them. The CDR3 runs 15 amino acids, cysteine and phenylalanine included. Kept here is only the CDR3 DNA, which spans 45 bases and is read in frame from base 1.